This T cell receptor beta chain was recorded in a study of human T cells and chemical hapten exposure (dated by TCRdb to the early 2020s). Background on the whole study: For sensitization, 2% DPC in acetone was applied to a roughly 2 cm by roughly 2 cm area of upper inner arm skin. Throughout the study period of roughly 24 weeks, patients also received therapeutic DPC doses to the scalp every week. Patch tests used Finn chambers with 0.01% DPC on the upper back, scored after 6 days by International Contact Dermatitis Research Group standards. The mostly female patient cohort included alopecia areata with under or over 50% scalp involvement, alopecia totalis and alopecia universalis. The libraries were sequenced as a pool, and the TCR yield per sample differed mostly because of small variations in library volumes within the pool. The study tracked peripheral blood TCR repertoire changes in vivo during primary and secondary sensitization to the hapten diphenylcyclopropenone (DPC) in alopecia patients. Blood samples were taken from patients before sensitization (week 0) and at 2, 6 and about 24 weeks after DPC sensitization. Some 29 alopecia patients provided blood for TCR sequencing at one to four time points (pre-sensitization, 2, 6 and 24 weeks).

Taken with the paper, the label for time point translates to: patch test 3, about 24 weeks after DPC sensitization. The intended sense of this specimen's treatment or condition label: therapeutic diphenylcyclopropenone sensitization with weekly scalp DPC. Blood at each patch-test visit was drawn before the patch test was applied. Patients were eligible if aged 18 to 70, diagnosed with alopecia and judged suitable for DPC therapy, and pregnant patients were excluded. Total RNA was extracted from unfractionated whole blood that had been collected in Tempus Blood RNA tubes. This clonotype was observed a few times. Its antigen is still unknown. It has no much larger one-base neighbor in the sample; base qualities were not kept. The protocol used for the library was RACE. The sequencer was a NextSeq 500. During library preparation, unique molecular identifiers were attached to individual cDNA molecules so that TCRs could be counted quantitatively and reproducibly. Both TCR alpha and TCR beta chains were sequenced from each blood RNA sample. The study's processing was this. Samples had a median of about 90,000 TCRs, with a range from roughly 20,000 to 690,600. The Decombinator software suite was used to annotate V, J and CDR3 in the TCR reads. To make PS versus PT1 abundance plots, every sample was subsampled to the same number of TCRs (28,000). TCRs were defined as expanded if absent before sensitization and observed at least eight times at the 2-week time point. The public reads were reanalyzed by TCRdb: fastp trimming at Q25, MiXCR alignment, in-frame beta chains only. Rows merge per CDR3 protein into single entries with the most common DNA and genes. TCRdb, not the authors, supplied the V and J calls. The sample profile shows 150,000 to 200,000 distinct CDR3 sequences; around a quarter of them were found once. The top ten constitute around 1.9% of the sample.

General study outcomes and caveats: After repeated subsampling, the strength of the expansion versus patch-test correlation and the threshold at which it became significant changed. DPC sensitization did not change the number of TCRs with a frequency above 1 in 1000, and there was no evidence of changes in global repertoire structure. Compared with pre-sensitization or healthy control sets, expanded TCRs formed significantly more large CDR3 similarity clusters, which is consistent with antigen-driven responses. Alopecia, a presumed autoimmune disease, was present in all patients, so the immune response of the patients might differ from that of healthy individuals. A positive correlation was found between the number of PT1 expanded TCRs and patch test score, with significance reached at thresholds 8, 16 and 32 but not 4.

Taken from the germline V gene, the CDR1 and CDR2 loops are KGHDR and SFDVKD. Counted from cysteine to phenylalanine, this CDR3 has 14 amino acids. Left in the record is the CDR3 DNA by itself, 42 bases read in frame from the first base. V and J lose 9 bases and 1 base, and a span of 15 bases separates them. The sample was whole blood, taken in connection with sensitization to the hapten diphenylcyclopropenone (DPC). The V gene is TRBV24-1 and the J gene is TRBJ2-7; the D assignment is uncertain and may be TRBD1 or TRBD2, with 5 bases supporting each. The TCR sequence derives from a woman aged 18-35 years with alopecia areata. Some clones in this sample may be carry-over from other donors' samples. The CDR3 corresponds to CATADRDGSYEQYF. The base sequence is TGTGCCACCGCTGACCGGGACGGATCCTACGAGCAGTACTTC.